Below are 13 T cell receptor beta chains sequenced from a single sample in a study of CD8 T cells in ankylosing spondylitis. Study-level results: Apparently characteristic of ankylosing spondylitis blood was a TCR beta motif (about 8 highly homologous variants).

One entry per CDR3 protein, called by TCRdb with MiXCR from the 5' RACE reads. The data contain 450,000 to 550,000 distinct CDR3 sequences, about 5.7% of them singletons. Antigen specificity for these receptors is unknown. Material for sequencing was blood, either unsorted or a sorted T cell fraction (not recorded which). These receptor sequences come from a male donor with ankylosing spondylitis.

Ten or more counts support this clonotype. V is TRBV4-3 and J is TRBJ1-5; D uncertain. The CDR3 is 15 amino acids. V was cut by 0 bases and J by 5 bases, with 11 bases left in between. Germline-derived CDR1 and CDR2 are LGHNA and YSLEER. In DNA form, the CDR3 reads TGCGCCAGCAGCCAAGATTCGGGGAGAGATCAGCCCCAGCATTTT. The encoded protein is CASSQDSGRDQPQHF.

This clonotype appeared many times. The V gene is TRBV18, the J gene TRBJ2-7; a weak D match, TRBD2 (5 bases). Germline V gene lookup returns CDR1 KGHSH and CDR2 LQKENI. The CDR3 has 13 residues. V lost 0 bases to trimming and J lost 5 bases, with 8 bases between them. The CDR3 reads CASSPPGRDEQYF. CDR3 sequence (DNA): TGTGCCAGCTCACCACCGGGGAGAGACGAGCAGTACTTC.

This clonotype was counted at least ten times. The DNA for the CDR3 is TGTGCCAGCAGCGTCGCCCGGACAGGGGCTGGAAACACCATATATTTT. Translating gives CASSVARTGAGNTIYF. V and J are TRBV7-9 and TRBJ1-3; 9 nucleotides match TRBD1. There are 16 residues in the CDR3. V lost 5 bases to trimming and J lost 2 bases; unmatched junction nucleotides: 7. Germline V gene lookup returns CDR1 SEHNR and CDR2 FQNEAQ (reference sequence).

J is TRBJ2-2 and V is TRBV20-1; 8 bases are a match to TRBD2. The germline V gene encodes CDR1 DFQATT and CDR2 SNEGSKA (reference sequence). Trimming at V came to 5 bases and at J to 2 bases, leaving 10 bases not matched to a gene. This CDR3 is 16 amino acids long. The CDR3 DNA is TGCAGTGCTTCCCCGGAACTAGCGGACAACACCGGGGAGCTGTTTTTT. Translation: CSASPELADNTGELFF.

This clonotype was counted ten times or more. V usage is TRBV9 and J usage is TRBJ2-2; D unclear. The CDR3 has 13 amino acids. CDR1 is SGDLS and CDR2 is YYNGEE in the germline V gene. V was clipped by 0 bases and J by 6 bases, with 6 bases between them. DNA for the CDR3: TGTGCCAGCAGCGTAGGTATCCCCGGGGAGCTGTTTTTT. Translation: CASSVGIPGELFF.

Ten or more counts support this clonotype. The gene calls are TRBV7-9 and TRBJ1-6, with a tentative D call TRBD1 (6 bases). CDR3 length equals 15 residues. Trimming removed 5 bases at V and 5 bases at J, with 13 bases between. Germline-derived CDR1 and CDR2 are SEHNR and FQNEAQ (reference sequence). The CDR3 spells CASSTWDTNNSPLHF. Written as DNA, the CDR3 is TGTGCCAGCAGCACCTGGGACACGAATAATTCACCCCTCCACTTT.

This clonotype was found many times. The gene calls are TRBV6-1 and TRBJ1-5; D is unresolved. CDR3 length: 16 amino acids. The germline V gene encodes CDR1 MNHNS and CDR2 SASEGT. Trimming took off 3 bases at V and 4 bases at J, with 16 bases between the two ends. The CDR3 protein is CASSEATGYRNQPQHF. The DNA of the CDR3 is TGTGCCAGCAGTGAGGCTACCGGATACCGTAATCAGCCCCAGCATTTT.

In this sample, this clonotype turned up a few times. The rearrangement joins TRBV4-3 to TRBJ2-3; tentatively, D is TRBD2 (5 bases). The length of the CDR3 is 15 residues. Trimming pared 0 bases from V and 2 bases from J, leaving 9 bases between. Germline V gene lookup returns CDR1 LGHNA and CDR2 YSLEER. The CDR3 coding sequence is TGCGCCAGCAGCCAAGATGCAGCGGACACAGATACGCAGTATTTT. As protein: CASSQDAADTDTQYF.

There are many counts of this clonotype. The chain uses TRBV28 and TRBJ2-2; TRBD1 matches at 7 bases. Per the germline V gene, CDR1 is MDHEN and CDR2 is SYDVKM. V gave up 6 bases and J gave up 3 bases; unmatched junction bases: 7. The CDR3 contains 15 residues. CDR3 in DNA: TGTGCCAGCAGGGTGGGACAGATAGACACCGGGGAGCTGTTTTTT. Translating gives CASRVGQIDTGELFF.

This clonotype was counted ten times or more. This rearrangement joins TRBV5-6 to TRBJ1-2; no definite D call. The CDR3 extends over 14 amino acids. V dropped 0 bases and J dropped 4 bases, with 10 bases sitting between them. From germline, CDR1 is SGHDT and CDR2 YYEEEE. The CDR3: CASSLAYFGYGYTF. CDR3 coding DNA: TGTGCCAGCAGCTTGGCTTACTTCGGCTATGGCTACACCTTC.

About this clonotype itself: A single base is all that separates this from a far larger clone, so a read error is likely. This chain joins TRBV7-9 and TRBJ1-2; D is perhaps TRBD1 (5 bases). This CDR3 is built from 13 residues. Germline V lookup: CDR1 SEHNR, CDR2 FQNEAQ (reference sequence). The V and J ends lost 1 base and 5 bases respectively, with 8 bases between them. The CDR3 sequence: CASSLGGKYGYTF. The CDR3 nucleotides are TGTGCCAGCAGCTTAGGGGGGAAGTATGGCTACACCTTC.

This clonotype was seen many times. J is TRBJ1-1 and V is TRBV20-1; D perhaps matches TRBD1 (6 bases). The CDR3 has 13 residues. V dropped 6 bases and J dropped 5 bases, with 16 bases sitting between them. Germline CDR1 and CDR2: DFQATT and SNEGSKA (reference sequence). CDR3 sequence reads: CSAEAQQGTEAFF. CDR3 in DNA: TGCAGTGCCGAGGCTCAGCAGGGGACTGAAGCTTTCTTT.

This clonotype has at least ten counts. This rearrangement joins TRBV20-1 to TRBJ2-1, with TRBD2 as a possible D gene (6 bases). Trimming shortened V by 2 bases and J by 10 bases, and 9 bases separated the two germline ends. The length of the CDR3 is 11 residues. Germline V CDR1 and CDR2: DFQATT, SNEGSKA (reference sequence). This CDR3 is CSARQTSEQFF. CDR3 nucleotide sequence: TGCAGTGCTAGACAAACTAGCGAGCAGTTCTTC.